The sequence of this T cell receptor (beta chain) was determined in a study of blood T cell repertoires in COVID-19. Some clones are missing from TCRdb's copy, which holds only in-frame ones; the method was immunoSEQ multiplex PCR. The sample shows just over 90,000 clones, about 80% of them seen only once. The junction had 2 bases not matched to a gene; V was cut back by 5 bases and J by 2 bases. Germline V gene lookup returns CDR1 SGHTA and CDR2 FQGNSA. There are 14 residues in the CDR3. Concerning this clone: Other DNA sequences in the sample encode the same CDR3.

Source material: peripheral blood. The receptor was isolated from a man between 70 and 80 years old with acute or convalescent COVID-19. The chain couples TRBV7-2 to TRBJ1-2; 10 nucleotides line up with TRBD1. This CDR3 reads CASSRDRGNYGYTF. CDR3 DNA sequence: TGTGCCAGCAGCCGGGACAGGGGAAACTATGGCTACACCTTC.